The clone carrying this TCR beta chain was counted between two and nine times. V lost 0 bases and J lost 5, with 10 bases in between. Germline CDR1 reads MGHRA; CDR2 reads YSYEKL. This CDR3 comprises 14 residues. These data come from a study of blood T cell repertoires in COVID-19. Libraries were prepared by immunoSEQ multiplex PCR; TCRdb keeps only in-frame clonotypes and omits some of them. This sample has tens of thousands of clones; 75% to 90% occur once, and the top ten carry over 4.5%. This sequence was found in a human donor in a cohort sampled during active COVID-19. The chain carries TRBV4-1 and TRBJ1-1; D ambiguous. What was sequenced was peripheral blood. The CDR3 DNA follows: TGCGCCAGCAGCCAAGATGCGCGGGGAACTGAAGCTTTCTTT. As protein: CASSQDARGTEAFF.